This TCR beta chain is from a study of T-cell memory formation after mild COVID-19. Between the trimmed V and J ends, which lost 6 bases and 8 bases, there was a span of 23 bases. The CDR3 runs 16 residues. TCRdb used MiXCR to reprocess the 5' RACE reads, holding one entry per CDR3 protein. The table has about 340,000 distinct CDR3 sequences, approximately 15% seen once. The chain joins TRBV12-3 or TRBV12-4 to TRBJ1-3; maybe TRBD1 (5 bases). The sequence was collected from a man between 18 and 35 years old who had mild COVID-19 (a few samples of this study predate the infection). Cell type and time point are not known. Input material: PBMCs or a T cell subset sorted from them (not recorded which). This chain's CDR3 is CASSRRGPTVVYTIYF. DNA of the CDR3: TGTGCCAGCAGCCGAAGGGGACCCACGGTCGTTTACACCATATATTTT.